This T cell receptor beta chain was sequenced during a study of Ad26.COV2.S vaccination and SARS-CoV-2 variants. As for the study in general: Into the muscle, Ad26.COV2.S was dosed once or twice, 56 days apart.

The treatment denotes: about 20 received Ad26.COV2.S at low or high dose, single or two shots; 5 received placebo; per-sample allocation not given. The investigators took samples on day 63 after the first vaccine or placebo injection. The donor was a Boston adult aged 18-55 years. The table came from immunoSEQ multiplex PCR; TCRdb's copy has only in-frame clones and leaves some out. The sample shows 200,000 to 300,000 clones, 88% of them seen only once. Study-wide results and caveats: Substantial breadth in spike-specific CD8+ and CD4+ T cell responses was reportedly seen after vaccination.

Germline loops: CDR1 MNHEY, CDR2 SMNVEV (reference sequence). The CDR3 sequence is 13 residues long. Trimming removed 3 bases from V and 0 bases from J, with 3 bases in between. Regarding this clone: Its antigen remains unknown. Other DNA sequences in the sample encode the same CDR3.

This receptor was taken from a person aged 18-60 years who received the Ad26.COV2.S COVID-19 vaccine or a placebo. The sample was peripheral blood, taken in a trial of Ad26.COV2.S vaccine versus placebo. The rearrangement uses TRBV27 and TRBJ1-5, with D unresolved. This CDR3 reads CASSLSSNQPQHF. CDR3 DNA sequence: TGTGCCAGCAGTTTGTCTAGCAATCAGCCCCAGCATTTT.